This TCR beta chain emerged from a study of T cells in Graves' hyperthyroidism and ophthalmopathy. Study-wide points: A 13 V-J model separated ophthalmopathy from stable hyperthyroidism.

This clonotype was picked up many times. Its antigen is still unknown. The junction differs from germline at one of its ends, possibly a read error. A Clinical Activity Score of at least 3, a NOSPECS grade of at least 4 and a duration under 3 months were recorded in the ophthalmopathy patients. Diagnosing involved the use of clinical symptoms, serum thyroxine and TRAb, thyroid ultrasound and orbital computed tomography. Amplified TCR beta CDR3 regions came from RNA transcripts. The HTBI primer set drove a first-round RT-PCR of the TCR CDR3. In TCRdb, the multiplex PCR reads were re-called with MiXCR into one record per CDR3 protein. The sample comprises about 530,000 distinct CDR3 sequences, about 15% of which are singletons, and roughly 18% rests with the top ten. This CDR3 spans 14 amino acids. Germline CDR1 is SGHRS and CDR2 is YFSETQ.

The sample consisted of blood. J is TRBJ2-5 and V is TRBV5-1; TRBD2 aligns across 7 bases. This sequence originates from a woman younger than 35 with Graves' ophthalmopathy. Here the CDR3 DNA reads TGTGCCAGCAGTTTATCGGGGGGCCAAGAGACCCAGTACTTC. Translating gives CASSLSGGQETQYF.